This TCR beta chain derives from a study of blood T cell repertoires in COVID-19. Study as a whole: PBMCs, B-cell-depleted T cells, or T cells provided the cDNA or gDNA that made up the material.

TCRdb's copy holds only in-frame clones and misses some; the assay was immunoSEQ multiplex PCR. The sample has a few hundred thousand clones, around 81% seen once. Note on this clone: A junction end diverges from the germline sequence, so it may reflect a read error.

The TCR was taken from an older woman with acute or convalescent COVID-19. Sequences were obtained from peripheral blood.

The CDR3 DNA is TGTGCCAGCAGTGAGCAGGGGACGAATACCGGGGAGCTGTTTTTT. The encoded protein is CASSEQGTNTGELFF. The rearrangement links TRBV2 to TRBJ2-2; perhaps TRBD1 as D (6 bases). This CDR3 spans 15 amino acids. The germline V gene encodes CDR1 SNHLY and CDR2 FYNNEI.